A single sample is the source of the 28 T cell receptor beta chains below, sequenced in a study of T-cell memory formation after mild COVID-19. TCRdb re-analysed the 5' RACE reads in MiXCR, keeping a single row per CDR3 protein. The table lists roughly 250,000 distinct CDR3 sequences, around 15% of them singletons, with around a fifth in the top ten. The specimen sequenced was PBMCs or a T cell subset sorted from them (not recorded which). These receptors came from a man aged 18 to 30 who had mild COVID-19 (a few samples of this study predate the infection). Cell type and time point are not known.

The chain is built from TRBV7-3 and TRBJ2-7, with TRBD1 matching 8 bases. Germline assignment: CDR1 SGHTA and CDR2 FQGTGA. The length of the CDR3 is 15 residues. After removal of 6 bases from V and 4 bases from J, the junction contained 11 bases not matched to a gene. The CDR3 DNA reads TGTGCCAGCAGTCGAGCCGGTACAGGGGGATACGAGCAGTACTTC. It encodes CASSRAGTGGYEQYF.

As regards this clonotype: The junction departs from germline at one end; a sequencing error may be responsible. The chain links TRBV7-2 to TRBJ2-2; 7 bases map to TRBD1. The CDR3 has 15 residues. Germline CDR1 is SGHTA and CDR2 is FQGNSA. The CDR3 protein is CASSLGQGDTWELFF. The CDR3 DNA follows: TGTGCCAGCAGCTTAGGACAGGGAGACACCTGGGAGCTGTTTTTT.

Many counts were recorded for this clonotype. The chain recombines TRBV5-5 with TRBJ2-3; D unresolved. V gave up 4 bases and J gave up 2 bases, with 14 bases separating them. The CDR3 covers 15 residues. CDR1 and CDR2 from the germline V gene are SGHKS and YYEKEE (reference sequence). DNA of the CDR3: TGTGCCAGCAGCGTGGGCGCGGCTGACACAGATACGCAGTATTTT. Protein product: CASSVGAADTDTQYF.

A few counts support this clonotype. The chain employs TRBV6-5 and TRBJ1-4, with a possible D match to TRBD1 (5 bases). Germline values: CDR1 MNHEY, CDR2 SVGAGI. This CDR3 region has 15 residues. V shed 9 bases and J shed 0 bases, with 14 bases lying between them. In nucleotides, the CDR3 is TGTGCCAGTGGGGCTCAGTCCGCAACTAATGAAAAACTGTTTTTT. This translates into CASGAQSATNEKLFF.

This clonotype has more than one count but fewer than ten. CDR3 residues: CASSQRAGTTEAFF. CDR3 coding DNA: TGTGCCAGCAGCCAACGTGCAGGGACCACTGAAGCTTTCTTT. The V and J genes are TRBV3-1 and TRBJ1-1; D might be TRBD1 (5 bases). The CDR3 loop spans 14 amino acids. Germline CDR1 LGHDT, CDR2 YNNKEL (reference sequence). Trimming took 2 bases from V and 4 from J, leaving 11 bases between them. The full variable domain, completed using reference TRBV3-1 and TRBJ1-1, is DTAVSQTPKYLVTQMGNDKSIKCEQNLGHDTMYWYKQDSKKFLKIMFSYNNKELIINETVPNRFSPKSPDKAHLNLHINSLELGDSAVYFCASSQRAGTTEAFFGQGTRLTVV.

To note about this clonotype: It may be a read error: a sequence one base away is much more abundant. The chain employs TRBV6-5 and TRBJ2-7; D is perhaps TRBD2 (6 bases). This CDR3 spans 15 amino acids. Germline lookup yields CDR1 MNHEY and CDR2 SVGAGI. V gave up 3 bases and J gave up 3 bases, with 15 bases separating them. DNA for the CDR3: TGTGCCAGCAGTTATCAGGTCGGGGGATACTACGAGCAGTACTTC. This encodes CASSYQVGGYYEQYF.

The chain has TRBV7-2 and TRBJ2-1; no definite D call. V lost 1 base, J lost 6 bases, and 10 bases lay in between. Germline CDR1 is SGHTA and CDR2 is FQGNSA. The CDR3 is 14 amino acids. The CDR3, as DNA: TGTGCCAGCAGCTTAGGGGCCCTGGGCAATGAGCAGTTCTTC. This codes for CASSLGALGNEQFF. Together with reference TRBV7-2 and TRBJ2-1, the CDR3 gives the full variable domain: GAGVSQSPSNKVTEKGKDVELRCDPISGHTALYWYRQSLGQGLEFLIYFQGNSAPDKSGLPSDRFSAERTGGSVSTLTIQRTQQEDSAVYLCASSLGALGNEQFFGPGTRLTVL.

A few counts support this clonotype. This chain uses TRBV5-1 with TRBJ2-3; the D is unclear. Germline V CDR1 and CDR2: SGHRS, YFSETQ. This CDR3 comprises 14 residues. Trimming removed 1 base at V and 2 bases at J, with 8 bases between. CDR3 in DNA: TGCGCCAGCAGCTTGTATCGGATCACAGATACGCAGTATTTT. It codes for CASSLYRITDTQYF.

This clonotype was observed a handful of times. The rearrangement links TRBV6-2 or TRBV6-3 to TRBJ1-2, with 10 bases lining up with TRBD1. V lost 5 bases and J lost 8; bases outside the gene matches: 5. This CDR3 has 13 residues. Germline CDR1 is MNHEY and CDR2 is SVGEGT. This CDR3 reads CASSAGTGDGYTF. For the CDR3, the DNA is TGTGCCAGCAGTGCCGGGACAGGGGACGGCTACACCTTC.

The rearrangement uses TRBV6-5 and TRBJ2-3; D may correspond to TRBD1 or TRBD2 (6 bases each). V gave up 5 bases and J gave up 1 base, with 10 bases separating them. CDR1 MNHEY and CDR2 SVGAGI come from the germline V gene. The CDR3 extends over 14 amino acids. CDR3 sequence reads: CASSDRGRTDTQYF. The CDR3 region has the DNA TGTGCCAGCAGTGACCGGGGGCGCACAGATACGCAGTATTTT.

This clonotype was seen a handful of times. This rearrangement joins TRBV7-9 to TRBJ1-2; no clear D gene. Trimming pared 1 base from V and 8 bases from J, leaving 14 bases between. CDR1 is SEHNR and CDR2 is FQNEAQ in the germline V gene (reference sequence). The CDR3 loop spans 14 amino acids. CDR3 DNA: TGTGCCAGCAGCTTAGTGGGTGAACCGCGGGGCTACACCTTC. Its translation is CASSLVGEPRGYTF.

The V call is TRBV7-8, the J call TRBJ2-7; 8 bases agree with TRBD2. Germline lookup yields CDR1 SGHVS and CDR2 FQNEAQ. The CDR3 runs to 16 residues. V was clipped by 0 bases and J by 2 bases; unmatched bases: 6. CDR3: CASSLAPAGATYEQYV. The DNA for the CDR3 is TGTGCCAGCAGCTTAGCGCCAGCGGGGGCAACCTACGAGCAGTACGTC.

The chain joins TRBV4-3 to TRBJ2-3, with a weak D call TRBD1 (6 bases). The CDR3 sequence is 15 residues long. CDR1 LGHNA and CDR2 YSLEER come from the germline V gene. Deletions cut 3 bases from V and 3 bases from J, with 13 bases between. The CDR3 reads CASSHSDRRTDTQYF. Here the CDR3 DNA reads TGCGCCAGCAGCCATTCGGACAGAAGGACAGATACGCAGTATTTT.

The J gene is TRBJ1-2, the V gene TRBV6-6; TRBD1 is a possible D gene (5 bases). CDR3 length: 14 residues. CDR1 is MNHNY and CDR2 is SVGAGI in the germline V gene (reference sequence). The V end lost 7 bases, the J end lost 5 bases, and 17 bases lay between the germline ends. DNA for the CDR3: TGTGCCAGCAACAAACGCGGGGGGGAATATGGCTACACCTTC. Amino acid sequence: CASNKRGGEYGYTF.

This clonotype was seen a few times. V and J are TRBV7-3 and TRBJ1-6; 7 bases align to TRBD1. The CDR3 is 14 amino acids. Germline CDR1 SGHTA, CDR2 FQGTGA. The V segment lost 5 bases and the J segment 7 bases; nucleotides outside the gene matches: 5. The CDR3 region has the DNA TGTGCCAGCAGCCGCGGGACAGTCAATTCACCCCTCCACTTT. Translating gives CASSRGTVNSPLHF.

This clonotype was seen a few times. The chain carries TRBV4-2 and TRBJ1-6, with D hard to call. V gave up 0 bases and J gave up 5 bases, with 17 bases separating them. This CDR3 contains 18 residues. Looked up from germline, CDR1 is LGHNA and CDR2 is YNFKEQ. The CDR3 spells CASSQDPSPGRNNSPLHF. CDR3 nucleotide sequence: TGTGCCAGCAGCCAAGATCCTTCTCCGGGTCGGAATAATTCACCCCTCCACTTT.

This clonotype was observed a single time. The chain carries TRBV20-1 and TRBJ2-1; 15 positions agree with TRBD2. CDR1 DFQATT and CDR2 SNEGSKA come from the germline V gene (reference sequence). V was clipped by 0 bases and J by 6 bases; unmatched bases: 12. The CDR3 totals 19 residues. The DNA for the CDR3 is TGCAGTGCTAGAGATACTCACTGGACTAGCGGGGGGGAGGGCAATGAGCAGTTCTTC. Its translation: CSARDTHWTSGGEGNEQFF.

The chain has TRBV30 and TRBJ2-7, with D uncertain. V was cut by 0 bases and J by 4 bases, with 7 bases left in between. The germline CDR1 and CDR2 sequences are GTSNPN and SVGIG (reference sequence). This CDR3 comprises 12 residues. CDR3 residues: CAWSVRPYEQYF. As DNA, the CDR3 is TGTGCCTGGAGTGTACGGCCGTACGAGCAGTACTTC.

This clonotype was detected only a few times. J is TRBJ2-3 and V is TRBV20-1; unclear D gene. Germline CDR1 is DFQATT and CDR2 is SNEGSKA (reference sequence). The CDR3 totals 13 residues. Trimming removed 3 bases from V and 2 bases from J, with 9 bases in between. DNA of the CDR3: TGCAGTGCTAGGGGTCCGAACACAGATACGCAGTATTTT. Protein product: CSARGPNTDTQYF.

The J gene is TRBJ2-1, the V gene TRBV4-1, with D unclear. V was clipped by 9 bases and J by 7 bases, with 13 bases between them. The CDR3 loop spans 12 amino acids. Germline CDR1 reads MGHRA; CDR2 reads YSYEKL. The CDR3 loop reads CASAFAANEQFF. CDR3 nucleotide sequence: TGCGCCAGTGCGTTCGCGGCAAATGAGCAGTTCTTC.

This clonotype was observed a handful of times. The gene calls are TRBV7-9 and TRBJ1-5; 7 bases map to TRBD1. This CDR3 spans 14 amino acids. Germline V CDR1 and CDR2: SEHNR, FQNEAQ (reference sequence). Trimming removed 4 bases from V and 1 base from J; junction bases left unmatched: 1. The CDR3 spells CASSWGQSNQPQHF. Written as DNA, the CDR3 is TGTGCCAGCAGCTGGGGACAGAGCAATCAGCCCCAGCATTTT. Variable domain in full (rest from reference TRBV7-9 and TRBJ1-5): DTGVSQNPRHKITKRGQNVTFRCDPISEHNRLYWYRQTLGQGPEFLTYFQNEAQLEKSRLLSDRFSAERPKGSFSTLEIQRTEQGDSAMYLCASSWGQSNQPQHFGDGTRLSIL.

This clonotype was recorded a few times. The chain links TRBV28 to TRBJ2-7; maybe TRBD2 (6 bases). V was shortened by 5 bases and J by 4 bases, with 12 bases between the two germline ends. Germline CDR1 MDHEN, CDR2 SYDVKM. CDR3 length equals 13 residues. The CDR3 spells CASSRGGAYEQYV. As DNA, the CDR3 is TGTGCCAGCAGTCGAGGAGGGGCGTACGAGCAGTACGTC.

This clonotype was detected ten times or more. In nucleotides, the CDR3 is TGCGCCAGCAGCCAAGGACAGTGGGGGAGCACTGAAGCTTTCTTT. Its translation is CASSQGQWGSTEAFF. The V call is TRBV4-1, the J call TRBJ1-1, with D possibly TRBD1 on 5 matching bases. The CDR3 is 15 amino acids. Germline CDR1 and CDR2: MGHRA and YSYEKL. Trimming took off 1 base at V and 4 bases at J, with 13 bases between the two ends.

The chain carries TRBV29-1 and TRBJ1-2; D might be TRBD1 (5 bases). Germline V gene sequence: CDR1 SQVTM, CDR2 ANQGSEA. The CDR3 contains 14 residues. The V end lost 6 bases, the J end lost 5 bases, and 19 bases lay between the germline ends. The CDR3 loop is CSVLKGREEYGYTF. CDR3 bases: TGCAGCGTGCTAAAGGGCAGGGAGGAATATGGCTACACCTTC. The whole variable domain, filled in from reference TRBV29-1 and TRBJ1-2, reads SAVISQKPSRDICQRGTSLTIQCQVDSQVTMMFWYRQQPGQSLTLIATANQGSEATYESGFVIDKFPISRPNLTFSTLTVSNMSPEDSSIYLCSVLKGREEYGYTFGSGTRLTVV.

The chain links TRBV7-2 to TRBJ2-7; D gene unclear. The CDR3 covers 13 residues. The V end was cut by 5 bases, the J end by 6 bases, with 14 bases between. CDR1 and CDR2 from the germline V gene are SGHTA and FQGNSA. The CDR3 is CASSRLPGFEQYF. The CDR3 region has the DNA TGTGCCAGCAGCCGCCTCCCTGGATTCGAGCAGTACTTC.

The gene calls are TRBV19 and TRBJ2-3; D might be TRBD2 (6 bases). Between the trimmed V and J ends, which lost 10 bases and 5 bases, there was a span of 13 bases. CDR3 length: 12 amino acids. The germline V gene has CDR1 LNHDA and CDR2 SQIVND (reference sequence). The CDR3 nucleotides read TGTGCCACCGCCCCCGGGGGAGATACGCAGTATTTT. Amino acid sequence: CATAPGGDTQYF.

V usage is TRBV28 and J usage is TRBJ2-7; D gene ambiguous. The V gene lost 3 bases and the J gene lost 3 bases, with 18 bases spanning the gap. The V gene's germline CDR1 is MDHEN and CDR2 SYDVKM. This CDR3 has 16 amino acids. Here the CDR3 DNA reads TGTGCCAGCAGTTTCGCCTCCGGGTACCCCAACTACGAGCAGTACGTC. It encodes CASSFASGYPNYEQYV.

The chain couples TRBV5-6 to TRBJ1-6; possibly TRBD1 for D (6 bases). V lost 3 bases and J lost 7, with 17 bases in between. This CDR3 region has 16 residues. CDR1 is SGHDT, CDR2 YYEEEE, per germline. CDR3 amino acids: CASSSLRQAENSPLHF. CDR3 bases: TGTGCCAGCAGCTCCCTCCGACAGGCGGAGAATTCACCCCTCCACTTT.